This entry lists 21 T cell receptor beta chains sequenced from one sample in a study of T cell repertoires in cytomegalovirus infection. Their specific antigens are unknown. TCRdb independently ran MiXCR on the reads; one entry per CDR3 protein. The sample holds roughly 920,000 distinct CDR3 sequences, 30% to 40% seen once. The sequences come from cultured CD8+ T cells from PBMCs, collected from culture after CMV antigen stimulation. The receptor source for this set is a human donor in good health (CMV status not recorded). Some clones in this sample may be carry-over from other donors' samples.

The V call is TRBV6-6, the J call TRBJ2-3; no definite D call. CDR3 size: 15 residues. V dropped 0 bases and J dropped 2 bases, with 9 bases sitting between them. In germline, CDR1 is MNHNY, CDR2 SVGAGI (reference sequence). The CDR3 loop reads CASSYSARHTDTQYF. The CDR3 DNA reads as TGTGCCAGCAGTTACTCTGCAAGACACACAGATACGCAGTATTTT.

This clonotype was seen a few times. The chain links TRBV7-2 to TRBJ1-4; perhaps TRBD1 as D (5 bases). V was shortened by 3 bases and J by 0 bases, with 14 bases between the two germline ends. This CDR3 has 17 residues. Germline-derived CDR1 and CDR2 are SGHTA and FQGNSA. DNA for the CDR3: TGTGCCAGCAGCTTTAGGATCCCGACAGCAACTAATGAAAAACTGTTTTTT. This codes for CASSFRIPTATNEKLFF.

The CDR3 region is CASSPGQGTSNQPQHF. In DNA, the CDR3 is TGTGCCAGTAGCCCGGGACAGGGTACCAGCAATCAGCCCCAGCATTTT. The chain couples TRBV19 to TRBJ1-5; 9 nucleotides match TRBD1. This CDR3 has 16 amino acids. Germline V gene sequence: CDR1 LNHDA, CDR2 SQIVND (reference sequence). With V trimmed by 6 bases and J by 1 base, 7 bases remained unmatched. Filled out from reference TRBV19 and TRBJ1-5, the complete variable domain reads DGGITQSPKYLFRKEGQNVTLSCEQNLNHDAMYWYRQDPGQGLRLIYYSQIVNDFQKGDIAEGYSVSREKKESFPLTVTSAQKNPTAFYLCASSPGQGTSNQPQHFGDGTRLSIL.

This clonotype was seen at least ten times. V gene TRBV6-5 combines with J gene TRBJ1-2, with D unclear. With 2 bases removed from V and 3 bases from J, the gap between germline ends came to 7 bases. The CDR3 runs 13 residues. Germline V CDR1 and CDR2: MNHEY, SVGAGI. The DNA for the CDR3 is TGTGCCAGCAGTTACGGGCAGGACTATGGCTACACCTTC. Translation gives CASSYGQDYGYTF.

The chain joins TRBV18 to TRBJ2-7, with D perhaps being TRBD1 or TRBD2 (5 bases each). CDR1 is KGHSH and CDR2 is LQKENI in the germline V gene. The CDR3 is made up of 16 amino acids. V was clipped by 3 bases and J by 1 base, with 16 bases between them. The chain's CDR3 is CASSPRVGTGSYEQYF. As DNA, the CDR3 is TGTGCCAGCTCACCCCGCGTAGGGACGGGTTCCTACGAGCAGTACTTC.

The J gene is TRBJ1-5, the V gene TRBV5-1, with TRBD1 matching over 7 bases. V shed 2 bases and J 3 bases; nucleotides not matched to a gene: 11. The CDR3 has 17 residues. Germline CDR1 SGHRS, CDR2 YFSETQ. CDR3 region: CASSFPDRRDPNQPQHF. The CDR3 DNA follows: TGCGCCAGCAGCTTTCCGGACAGGCGCGACCCCAATCAGCCCCAGCATTTT.

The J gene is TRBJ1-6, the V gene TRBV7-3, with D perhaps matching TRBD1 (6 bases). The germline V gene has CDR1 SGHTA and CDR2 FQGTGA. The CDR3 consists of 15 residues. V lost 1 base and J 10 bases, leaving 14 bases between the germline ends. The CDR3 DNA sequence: TGTGCCAGCAGCTTAAGAGGGGGGTATGAGTCACCCCTCCACTTT. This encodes CASSLRGGYESPLHF.

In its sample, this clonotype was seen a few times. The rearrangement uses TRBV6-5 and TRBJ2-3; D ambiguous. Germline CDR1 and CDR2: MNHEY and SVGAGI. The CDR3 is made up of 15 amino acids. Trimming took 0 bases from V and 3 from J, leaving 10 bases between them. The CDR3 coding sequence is TGTGCCAGCAGTTACTCGTACAAGAGTACAGATACGCAGTATTTT. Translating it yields CASSYSYKSTDTQYF.

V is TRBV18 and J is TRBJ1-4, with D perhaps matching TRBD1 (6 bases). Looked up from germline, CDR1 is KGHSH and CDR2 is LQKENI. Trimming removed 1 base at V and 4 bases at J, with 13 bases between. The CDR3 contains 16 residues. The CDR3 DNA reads TGTGCCAGCTCACCACTTAGGGGGGCCGTTAATGAAAAACTGTTTTTT. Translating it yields CASSPLRGAVNEKLFF.

The CDR3 sequence is CSARERTGWTTWNEQFF. CDR3 DNA: TGCAGTGCTAGAGAAAGGACAGGGTGGACCACTTGGAATGAGCAGTTCTTC. The chain employs TRBV20-1 and TRBJ2-1; 8 positions agree with TRBD1. V lost 0 bases, J lost 7 bases, and 14 bases stayed unmatched. CDR1 DFQATT and CDR2 SNEGSKA come from the germline V gene (reference sequence). This CDR3 contains 17 residues.

The chain's CDR3 is CASSRNRGRGEAFF. In DNA form, the CDR3 reads TGTGCCAGCAGTCGGAACAGGGGGCGAGGAGAAGCTTTCTTT. The rearrangement links TRBV6-1 to TRBJ1-1; 9 nucleotides line up with TRBD1. Germline lookup yields CDR1 MNHNS and CDR2 SASEGT. The J segment lost 8 bases and the V segment lost 5 bases, leaving 9 bases of the junction unmatched. CDR3 size: 14 residues.

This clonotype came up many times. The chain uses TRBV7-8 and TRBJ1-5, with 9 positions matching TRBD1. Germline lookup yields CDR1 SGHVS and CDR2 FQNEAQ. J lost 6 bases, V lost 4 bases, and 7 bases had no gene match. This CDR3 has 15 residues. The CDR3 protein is CASSSPGQGGQPQHF. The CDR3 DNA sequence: TGTGCCAGCAGCTCCCCGGGACAGGGTGGTCAGCCCCAGCATTTT.

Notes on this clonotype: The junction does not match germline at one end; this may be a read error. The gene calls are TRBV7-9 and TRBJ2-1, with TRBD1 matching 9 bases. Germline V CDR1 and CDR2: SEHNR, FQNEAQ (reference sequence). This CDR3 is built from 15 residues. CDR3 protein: CVSTTTGGFDNEQFF. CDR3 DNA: TGTGTCAGCACCACCACAGGGGGCTTCGATAATGAGCAGTTCTTC.

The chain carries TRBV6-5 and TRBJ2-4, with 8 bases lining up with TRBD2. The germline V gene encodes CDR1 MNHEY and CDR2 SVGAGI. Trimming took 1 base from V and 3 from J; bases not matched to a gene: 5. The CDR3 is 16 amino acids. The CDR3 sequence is CASSYLQGLVKNIQYF. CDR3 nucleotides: TGTGCCAGCAGTTACTTACAGGGACTAGTCAAAAACATTCAGTACTTC.

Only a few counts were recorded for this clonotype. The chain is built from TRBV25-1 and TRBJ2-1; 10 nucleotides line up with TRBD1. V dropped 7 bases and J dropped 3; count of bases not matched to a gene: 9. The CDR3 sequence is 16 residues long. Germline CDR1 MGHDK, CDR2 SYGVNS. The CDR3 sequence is CASNPRDRGSYNEQFF. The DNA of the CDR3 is TGTGCCAGCAATCCTCGGGACAGGGGAAGCTACAATGAGCAGTTCTTC.

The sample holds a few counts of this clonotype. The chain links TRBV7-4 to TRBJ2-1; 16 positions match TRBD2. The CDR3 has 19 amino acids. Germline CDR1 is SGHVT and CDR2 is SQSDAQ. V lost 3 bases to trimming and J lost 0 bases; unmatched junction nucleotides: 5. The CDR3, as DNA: TGTGCCAGCAGCTTTCCCGGGACTAGCGGGGGGGACTCCTACAATGAGCAGTTCTTC. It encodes CASSFPGTSGGDSYNEQFF.

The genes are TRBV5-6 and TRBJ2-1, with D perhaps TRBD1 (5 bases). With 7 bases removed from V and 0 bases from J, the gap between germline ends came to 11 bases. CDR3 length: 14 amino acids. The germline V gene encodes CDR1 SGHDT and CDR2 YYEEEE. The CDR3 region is CASWRQNSYNEQFF. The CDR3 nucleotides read TGTGCCAGCTGGAGACAGAACTCCTACAATGAGCAGTTCTTC.

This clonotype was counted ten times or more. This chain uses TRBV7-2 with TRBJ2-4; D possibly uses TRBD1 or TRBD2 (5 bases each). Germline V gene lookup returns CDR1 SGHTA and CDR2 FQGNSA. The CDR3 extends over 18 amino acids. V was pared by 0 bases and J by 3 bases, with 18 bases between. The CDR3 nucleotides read TGTGCCAGCAGCTTAGCTCGGGACGGTTTTACGGGCAAAAACATTCAGTACTTC. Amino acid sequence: CASSLARDGFTGKNIQYF. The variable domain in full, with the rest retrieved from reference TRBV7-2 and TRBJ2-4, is GAGVSQSPSNKVTEKGKDVELRCDPISGHTALYWYRQSLGQGLEFLIYFQGNSAPDKSGLPSDRFSAERTGGSVSTLTIQRTQQEDSAVYLCASSLARDGFTGKNIQYFGAGTRLSVL.

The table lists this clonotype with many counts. For the CDR3, the DNA is TGTGCCAGCAGCTTAACCGGAGGAGAGACCCAGTACTTC. Translating gives CASSLTGGETQYF. The J gene is TRBJ2-5, the V gene TRBV7-3; D is perhaps TRBD2 (5 bases). Germline CDR1 and CDR2: SGHTA and FQGTGA. The V and J ends lost 0 bases and 4 bases respectively, with 6 bases between them. The CDR3 covers 13 residues. Filled out from reference TRBV7-3 and TRBJ2-5, the complete variable domain reads GAGVSQTPSNKVTEKGKYVELRCDPISGHTALYWYRQSLGQGPEFLIYFQGTGAADDSGLPNDRFFAVRPEGSVSTLKIQRTERGDSAVYLCASSLTGGETQYFGPGTRLLVL.

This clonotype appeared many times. The CDR3 sequence: CASSRLRNEQFF. The CDR3 region has the DNA TGTGCCAGCAGTCGACTCCGGAATGAGCAGTTCTTC. This chain uses TRBV27 with TRBJ2-1; no clear D gene. The CDR3 is made up of 12 amino acids. Looked up from germline, CDR1 is MNHEY and CDR2 is SMNVEV (reference sequence). V gave up 5 bases and J gave up 7 bases, with 9 bases separating them.

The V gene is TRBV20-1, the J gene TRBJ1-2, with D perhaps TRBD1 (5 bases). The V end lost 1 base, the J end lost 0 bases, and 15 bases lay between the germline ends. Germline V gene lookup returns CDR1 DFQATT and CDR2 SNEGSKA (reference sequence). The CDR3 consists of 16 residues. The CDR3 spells CSARAPRGEANYGYTF. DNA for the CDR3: TGCAGTGCTAGAGCCCCTAGGGGAGAAGCTAACTATGGCTACACCTTC.